These 16 T cell receptor beta chains were all obtained from the same sample, sequenced in a study of blood T cell repertoires in COVID-19. Clones were sequenced by immunoSEQ multiplex PCR, and TCRdb holds only the in-frame ones, with some missing. The data contain hundreds of thousands of clones, roughly 85% of them seen just once; the ten biggest clones take up 5%. Specimen: PBMCs or T cells enriched from blood (not recorded which). The receptors come from a man aged 35 to 55 who had been exposed to COVID-19.

The chain recombines TRBV3-1 (or the pseudogene TRBV3-2) with TRBJ1-5; 7 nucleotides agree with TRBD1. V dropped 1 base and J dropped 4; count of bases not matched to a gene: 10. This CDR3 comprises 17 residues. The germline V gene encodes CDR1 LGHDT and CDR2 YNNKEL (reference sequence). The CDR3 region has the DNA TGTGCCAGCAGCCAAGGCGGAGGGGGCGCTCAGAATCAGCCCCAGCATTTT. This gives the protein CASSQGGGGAQNQPQHF.

In its sample, this clone was seen once. The V gene is TRBV18, the J gene TRBJ1-1, with TRBD1 identical over 8 bases. Trimming took 5 bases from V and 1 from J; bases not matched to a gene: 9. CDR1 is KGHSH and CDR2 is LQKENI in the germline V gene. The CDR3 is made up of 16 amino acids. CDR3 coding DNA: TGTGCCAGCTCAGCTGATGGACAGGGATCGAACACTGAAGCTTTCTTT. Its translation is CASSADGQGSNTEAFF.

In its sample, this clone was seen once. The chain has TRBV18 and TRBJ1-3; D is uncertain. The V end lost 6 bases, the J end lost 4 bases, and 10 bases lay between the germline ends. The CDR3 spans 13 residues. The germline gives CDR1 KGHSH, CDR2 LQKENI. The CDR3 DNA sequence: TGTGCCAGCTCCTCCGGGGAAGGAAACACCATATATTTT. This codes for CASSSGEGNTIYF.

The chain recombines TRBV7-3 with TRBJ2-7, with D uncertain. The CDR3 sequence is 14 residues long. V was pared by 0 bases and J by 3 bases, with 9 bases between. CDR1 and CDR2 from the germline V gene are SGHTA and FQGTGA. In DNA, the CDR3 is TGTGCCAGCAGCTTAACGGCTAGTAACTACGAGCAGTACTTC. Protein product: CASSLTASNYEQYF.

This clone was seen many times. The gene calls are TRBV2 and TRBJ2-7; D remains ambiguous. Between the trimmed V and J ends, which lost 6 bases and 3 bases, there was a span of 9 bases. The CDR3 sequence is 12 residues long. From germline, CDR1 is SNHLY and CDR2 FYNNEI. This chain's CDR3 is CASSLFYYEQYF. As DNA, the CDR3 is TGTGCCAGCAGCCTCTTTTACTACGAGCAGTACTTC.

The V call is TRBV19, the J call TRBJ2-7; 7 bases line up with TRBD1. The CDR3 totals 14 residues. Trimming took 4 bases from V and 2 from J; bases not matched to a gene: 5. The V gene's germline CDR1 is LNHDA and CDR2 SQIVND (reference sequence). This CDR3 reads CASSTSGQTYEQYF. The DNA for the CDR3 is TGTGCCAGTAGTACCTCGGGACAGACCTACGAGCAGTACTTC.

This clone was counted only a few times. The CDR3 nucleotides are TGTGCCAGCAGTGCAGGTGGTCAGCCCCAGCATTTT. Its protein product is CASSAGGQPQHF. The chain recombines TRBV2 with TRBJ1-5; D is ambiguous. This CDR3 is 12 amino acids long. The V gene's germline CDR1 is SNHLY and CDR2 FYNNEI. Trimming left V 4 bases short and J 6 bases short, with 7 bases between.

The V call is TRBV29-1, the J call TRBJ2-7; 7 nucleotides align to TRBD1. Germline CDR1 SQVTM, CDR2 ANQGSEA. The CDR3 contains 13 residues. J lost 2 bases, V lost 1 base, and 2 bases had no gene match. The CDR3 bases are TGCAGCGTTGAAGGAGACAGGGCCTACGAGCAGTACTTC. This encodes CSVEGDRAYEQYF.

This chain connects TRBV7-9 to TRBJ2-6; maybe TRBD2 (7 bases). The CDR3 extends over 16 amino acids. Trimming took off 3 bases at V and 4 bases at J, with 13 bases between the two ends. Germline CDR1 is SEHNR and CDR2 is FQNEAQ (reference sequence). For the CDR3, the DNA is TGTGCCAGCAGCTTGTACGGGGGGCCCGGGGCCAACGTCCTGACTTTC. It translates to CASSLYGGPGANVLTF.

This CDR3 reads CASSRGWGGGYTF. The CDR3 nucleotides are TGTGCCAGCAGCCGAGGTTGGGGAGGGGGCTACACCTTC. The chain links TRBV27 to TRBJ1-2; no definite D call. CDR1 and CDR2 (germline): MNHEY, SMNVEV (reference sequence). The CDR3 totals 13 residues. V was pared by 6 bases and J by 8 bases, with 16 bases between.

Notes on this clone: The sample contains more than one DNA sequence encoding this CDR3. The chain has TRBV20-1 and TRBJ2-3; D not resolved. The CDR3 is made up of 11 amino acids. Per germline, CDR1 DFQATT and CDR2 SNEGSKA (reference sequence). V lost 2 bases and J 2 bases, leaving 2 bases between the germline ends. CDR3 protein: CSARHTDTQYF. CDR3 nucleotides: TGCAGTGCTAGACACACAGATACGCAGTATTTT.

The sample holds a few counts of this clone. The V call is TRBV3-1 (or the pseudogene TRBV3-2), the J call TRBJ2-7; 7 bases fit TRBD1. The CDR3 loop spans 13 amino acids. After removal of 3 bases from V and 2 bases from J, the junction contained 1 base not matched to a gene. Per the germline V gene, CDR1 is LGHDT and CDR2 is YNNKEL (reference sequence). This CDR3 reads CASSHTGAYEQYF. DNA for the CDR3: TGTGCCAGCAGCCATACAGGGGCCTACGAGCAGTACTTC.

The rearrangement joins TRBV4-1 to TRBJ2-7; 12 nucleotides align to TRBD2. The V gene's germline CDR1 is MGHRA and CDR2 YSYEKL. This CDR3 region has 17 residues. V shed 1 base, J shed 4 bases, and the junction held 8 bases outside the gene matches. The CDR3 reads CASSQGPSGRAWYEQYF. The CDR3 DNA sequence: TGCGCCAGCAGCCAAGGCCCTAGCGGGAGGGCCTGGTACGAGCAGTACTTC.

The V and J genes are TRBV7-3 and TRBJ2-7, with a possible D match to TRBD1 (6 bases). The CDR3 length is 13 residues. Trimming took off 4 bases at V and 3 bases at J, with 10 bases between the two ends. The germline V gene encodes CDR1 SGHTA and CDR2 FQGTGA. The CDR3 DNA reads TGTGCCAGCAGCTCCCAAGGGGGCTACGAGCAGTACTTC. Translating gives CASSSQGGYEQYF.

The chain couples TRBV7-9 to TRBJ1-1; TRBD1 is a possible D gene (5 bases). CDR1 is SEHNR, CDR2 FQNEAQ, per germline (reference sequence). The CDR3 totals 15 residues. V lost 4 bases to trimming and J lost 2 bases, with 14 bases between them. The CDR3 bases are TGTGCCAGCAGCTCCCGTCAGGGCGGCAACACTGAAGCTTTCTTT. The encoded protein is CASSSRQGGNTEAFF.

The rearrangement uses TRBV6-5 and TRBJ1-2, with no clear D. Trimming pared 7 bases from V and 1 base from J, leaving 13 bases between. CDR3 length: 14 residues. The germline CDR1 and CDR2 sequences are MNHEY and SVGAGI. CDR3 sequence (DNA): TGTGCCAGCAAAAGGGAGGAGGGTAACTATGGCTACACCTTC. This gives the protein CASKREEGNYGYTF.